The sequence of this T cell receptor beta chain was determined in a study of blood T cell repertoires in COVID-19. On the study more broadly: Donors in the United States, Italy and Spain gave samples during acute or convalescent COVID-19.

Germline CDR1 LNHDA, CDR2 SQIVND (reference sequence). With 4 bases removed from V and 4 bases from J, the gap between germline ends came to 7 bases. The CDR3 is made up of 13 amino acids. Per the original data handling: Estimated nucleated cell counts came from reference gene primer amplification. Libraries were prepared by immunoSEQ multiplex PCR; TCRdb keeps only in-frame clonotypes and omits some of them. For V, J and clone size, that table is used; D and trimming come from the DNA. In the table there are 200,000 to 300,000 clones, approximately 89% of which are singletons. Sample: peripheral blood. This chain joins TRBV19 and TRBJ2-2; tentatively, D is TRBD2 (5 bases). The TCR comes from a man in his forties who had recovered from COVID-19. Here the CDR3 DNA reads TGTGCCAGTAGTACCGGACTCACCGGGGAGCTGTTTTTT. It yields the protein CASSTGLTGELFF.